The clone carrying this TCR beta chain was observed a single time. Its matching antigen is unknown. The data derive from a study of T cell responses to AZD1222 COVID-19 vaccine. Study-level information: Both about-4-week and about-12-week second-dose recipients were combined. General study findings and limits: Sampled repertoires all dated from after the peak T cell response.

Using immunoSEQ multiplex PCR, the repertoire was profiled, and TCRdb retains in-frame clones only, with some absent. Seen here are some 110,000 clones, more than 65% observed once, and the top ten hold roughly 9%. The CDR3 runs to 13 residues. Germline V gives CDR1 SGDLS, CDR2 YYNGEE. The V end was cut by 0 bases, the J end by 7 bases, with 10 bases between. This chain links TRBV9 with TRBJ1-2, with D possibly matching TRBD1 (5 bases). Sequencing used peripheral blood, obtained on day 0 of AZD1222 vaccination. This TCR was sampled from an adult in good health. The CDR3 protein is CASSVELGLGYTF. CDR3 coding DNA: TGTGCCAGCAGCGTAGAGCTGGGGCTTGGCTACACCTTC.